The following is a T cell receptor (beta chain) sequence with its context. The antigen remains unidentified. This CDR3 has 15 amino acids. V dropped 4 bases and J dropped 1; count of bases not matched to a gene: 1. Germline V gene sequence: CDR1 SEHNR, CDR2 FQNEAQ (reference sequence). These data come from a study of graft-versus-host responses after intestinal transplantation. Study summary: Those transplanted obtained multivisceral, liver-intestinal, or isolated intestinal grafts.

Study-wide points: Present in recipient marrow, GvH clones included some that appeared first in ileum or blood. Allografts from individuals with graft-donor T cell macrochimerism displayed high graft-versus-host to host-versus-graft clonal ratios. Maximum circulating GvH clone levels tracked with early post-transplant HvG decreases.

Clones were read by immunoSEQ multiplex PCR, and TCRdb kept only the in-frame ones, dropping some. In the table there are 77,000 or so clones, about 94% of which are singletons. The clonotype comes from a human donor who received an intestinal transplant. Sequenced material: unstimulated CD8+ T cells sorted from spleen or lymph node cells, taken before intestinal transplant. The chain has TRBV7-9 and TRBJ2-1; 10 positions match TRBD2. The CDR3 sequence: CASSSGLASYNEQFF. The CDR3 nucleotides read TGTGCCAGCAGCTCGGGACTAGCGTCCTACAATGAGCAGTTCTTC.